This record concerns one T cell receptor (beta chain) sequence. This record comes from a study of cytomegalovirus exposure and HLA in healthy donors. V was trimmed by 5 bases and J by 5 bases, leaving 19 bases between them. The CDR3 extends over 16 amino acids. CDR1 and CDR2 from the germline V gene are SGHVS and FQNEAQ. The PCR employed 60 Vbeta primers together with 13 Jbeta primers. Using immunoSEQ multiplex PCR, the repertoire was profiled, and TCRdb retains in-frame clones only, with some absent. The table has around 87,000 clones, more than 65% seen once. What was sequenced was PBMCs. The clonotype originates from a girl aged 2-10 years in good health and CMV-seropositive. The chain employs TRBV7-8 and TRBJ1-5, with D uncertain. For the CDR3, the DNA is TGTGCCAGCAGCCCATTTACCGGGATCGCCGATCAGCCCCAGCATTTT. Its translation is CASSPFTGIADQPQHF.